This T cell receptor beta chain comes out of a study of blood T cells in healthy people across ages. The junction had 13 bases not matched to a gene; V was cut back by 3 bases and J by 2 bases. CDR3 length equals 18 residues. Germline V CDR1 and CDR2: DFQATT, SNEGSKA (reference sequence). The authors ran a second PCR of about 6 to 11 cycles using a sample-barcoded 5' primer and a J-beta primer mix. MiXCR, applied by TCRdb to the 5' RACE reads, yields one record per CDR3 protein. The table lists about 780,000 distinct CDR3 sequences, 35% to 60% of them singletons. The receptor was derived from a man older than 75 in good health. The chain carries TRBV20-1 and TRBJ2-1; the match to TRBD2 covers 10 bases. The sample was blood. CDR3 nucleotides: TGCAGTGCTAGGAGAAGCGAGACTAGCGGGCATCCCTACAATGAGCAGTTCTTC. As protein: CSARRSETSGHPYNEQFF.